One sample yielded the 4 T cell receptor beta chains listed below, sequenced in a study of cytomegalovirus exposure and HLA in healthy donors. The PCR ran on 60 Vbeta and 13 Jbeta primers. Profiling relied on immunoSEQ multiplex PCR, and the TCRdb table lists in-frame clones only, not all of them. The table has under 200,000 clones, approximately 80% seen once; the top ten hold 7%. Material for sequencing was PBMCs. The receptors shown here come from a woman aged 40 to 50 in good health and CMV-seropositive.

The chain employs TRBV4-3 and TRBJ2-2; TRBD1 aligns across 10 bases. CDR3 length: 17 residues. CDR1 and CDR2 from the germline V gene are LGHNA and YSLEER. V gave up 4 bases and J gave up 2 bases; unmatched junction bases: 7. The CDR3 reads CASSPRGTGANTGELFF. The CDR3 DNA is TGCGCCAGCAGCCCGCGGGGGACAGGGGCTAACACCGGGGAGCTGTTTTTT.

The gene calls are TRBV5-7 and TRBJ2-3; a weak D match, TRBD2 (7 bases). TRBV5-7 falls under the ORF class, with uncertain function. The CDR3 runs to 16 residues. V was pared by 4 bases and J by 7 bases, with 22 bases between. The chain's CDR3 is CASSGGGGGSGHTQYF. The CDR3 DNA follows: TGTGCCAGCAGCGGGGGGGGTGGGGGCTCTGGGCATACGCAGTATTTT.

V usage is TRBV10-2 and J usage is TRBJ2-7; maybe TRBD1 (5 bases). Trimming removed 6 bases from V and 4 bases from J, with 7 bases in between. This CDR3 has 11 residues. CDR1 and CDR2 (germline): WSHSY, SAAADI. This CDR3 reads CASRSGYEQYF. The DNA of the CDR3 is TGCGCCAGCAGGTCAGGGTACGAGCAGTACTTC.

The gene calls are TRBV30 and TRBJ1-1; 8 bases align to TRBD1. After removal of 2 bases from V and 5 bases from J, the junction contained 10 bases not matched to a gene. Germline CDR1 is GTSNPN and CDR2 is SVGIG (reference sequence). This CDR3 is 15 amino acids long. Here the CDR3 DNA reads TGTGCCTGGAGTAGAACGGACAGGGAGGGAACTGAAGCTTTCTTT. Encoded protein: CAWSRTDREGTEAFF.